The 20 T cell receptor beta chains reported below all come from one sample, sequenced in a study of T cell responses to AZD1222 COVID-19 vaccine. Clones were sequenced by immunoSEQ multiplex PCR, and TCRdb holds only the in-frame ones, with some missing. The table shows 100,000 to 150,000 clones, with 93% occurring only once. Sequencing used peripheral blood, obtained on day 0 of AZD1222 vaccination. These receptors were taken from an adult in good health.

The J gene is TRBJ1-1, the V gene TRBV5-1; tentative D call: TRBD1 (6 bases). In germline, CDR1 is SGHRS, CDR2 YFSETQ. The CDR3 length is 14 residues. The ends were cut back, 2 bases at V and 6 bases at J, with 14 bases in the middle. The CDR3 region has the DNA TGCGCCAGCAGCTTTTCAGGGGCGGGTGCTGAAGCTTTCTTT. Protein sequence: CASSFSGAGAEAFF.

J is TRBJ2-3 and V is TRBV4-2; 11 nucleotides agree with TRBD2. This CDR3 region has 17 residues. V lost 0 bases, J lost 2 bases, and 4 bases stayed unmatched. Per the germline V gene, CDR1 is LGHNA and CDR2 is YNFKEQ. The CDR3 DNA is TGTGCCAGCAGCCAAGAGGTGACTAGCGGGGTCACAGATACGCAGTATTTT. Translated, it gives CASSQEVTSGVTDTQYF.

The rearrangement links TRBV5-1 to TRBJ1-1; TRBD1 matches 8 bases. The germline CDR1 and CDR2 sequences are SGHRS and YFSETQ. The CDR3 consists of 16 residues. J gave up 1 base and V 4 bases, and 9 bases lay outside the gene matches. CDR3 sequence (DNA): TGCGCCAGCAGCACACGACAGGGGTCGGCGAACACTGAAGCTTTCTTT. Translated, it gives CASSTRQGSANTEAFF. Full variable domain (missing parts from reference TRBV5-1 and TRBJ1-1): KAGVTQTPRYLIKTRGQQVTLSCSPISGHRSVSWYQQTPGQGLQFLFEYFSETQRNKGNFPGRFSGRQFSNSRSEMNVSTLELGDSALYLCASSTRQGSANTEAFFGQGTRLTVV.

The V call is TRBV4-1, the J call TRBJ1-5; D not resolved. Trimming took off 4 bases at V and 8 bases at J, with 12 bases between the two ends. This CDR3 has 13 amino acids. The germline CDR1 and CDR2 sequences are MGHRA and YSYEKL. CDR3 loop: CASSLPGEKPQHF. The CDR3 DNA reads TGCGCCAGCAGCCTCCCCGGGGAGAAGCCCCAGCATTTT.

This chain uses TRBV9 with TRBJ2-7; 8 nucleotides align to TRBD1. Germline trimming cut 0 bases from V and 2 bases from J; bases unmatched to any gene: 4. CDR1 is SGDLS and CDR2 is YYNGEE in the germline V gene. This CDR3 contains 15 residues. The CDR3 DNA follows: TGTGCCAGCAGCGTAGGGACAGGGAGTCCCTACGAGCAGTACTTC. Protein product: CASSVGTGSPYEQYF.

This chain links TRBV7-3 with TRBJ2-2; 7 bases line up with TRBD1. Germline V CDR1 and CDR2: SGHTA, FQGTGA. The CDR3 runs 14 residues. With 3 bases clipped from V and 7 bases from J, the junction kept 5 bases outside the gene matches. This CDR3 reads CASSLTGSVGELFF. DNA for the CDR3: TGTGCCAGCAGCTTGACAGGGTCGGTCGGGGAGCTGTTTTTT.

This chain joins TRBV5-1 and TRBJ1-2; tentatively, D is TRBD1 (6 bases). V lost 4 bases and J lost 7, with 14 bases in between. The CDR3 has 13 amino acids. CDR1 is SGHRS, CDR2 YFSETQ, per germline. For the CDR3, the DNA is TGCGCCAGCAGCCCCCGACAGGACGGTGGCTACACCTTC. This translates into CASSPRQDGGYTF. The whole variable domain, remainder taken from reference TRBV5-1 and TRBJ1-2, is KAGVTQTPRYLIKTRGQQVTLSCSPISGHRSVSWYQQTPGQGLQFLFEYFSETQRNKGNFPGRFSGRQFSNSRSEMNVSTLELGDSALYLCASSPRQDGGYTFGSGTRLTVV.

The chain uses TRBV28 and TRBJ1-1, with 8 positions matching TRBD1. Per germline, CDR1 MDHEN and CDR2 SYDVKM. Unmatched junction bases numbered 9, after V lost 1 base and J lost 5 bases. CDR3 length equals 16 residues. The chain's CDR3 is CASSLYPETGDTEAFF. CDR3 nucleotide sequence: TGTGCCAGCAGTTTATATCCCGAGACAGGGGATACTGAAGCTTTCTTT.

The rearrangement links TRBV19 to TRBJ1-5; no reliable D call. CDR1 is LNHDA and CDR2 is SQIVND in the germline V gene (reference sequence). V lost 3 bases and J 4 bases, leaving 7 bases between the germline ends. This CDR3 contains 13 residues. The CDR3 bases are TGTGCCAGTAGTATGTCGTGGAATCAGCCCCAGCATTTT. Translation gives CASSMSWNQPQHF.

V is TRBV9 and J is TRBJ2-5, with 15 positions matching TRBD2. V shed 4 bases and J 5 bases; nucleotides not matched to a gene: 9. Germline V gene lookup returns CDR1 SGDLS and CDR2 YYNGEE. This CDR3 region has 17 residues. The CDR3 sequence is CASSPGLAGGAWETQYF. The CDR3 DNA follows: TGTGCCAGCAGCCCGGGACTAGCGGGAGGCGCCTGGGAGACCCAGTACTTC. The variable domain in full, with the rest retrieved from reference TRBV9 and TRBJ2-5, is DSGVTQTPKHLITATGQRVTLRCSPRSGDLSVYWYQQSLDQGLQFLIQYYNGEERAKGNILERFSAQQFPDLHSELNLSSLELGDSALYFCASSPGLAGGAWETQYFGPGTRLLVL.

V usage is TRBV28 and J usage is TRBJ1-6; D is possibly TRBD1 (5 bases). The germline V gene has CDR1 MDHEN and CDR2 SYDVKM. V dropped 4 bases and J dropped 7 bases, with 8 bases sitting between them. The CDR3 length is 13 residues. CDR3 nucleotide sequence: TGTGCCAGCAGTTGGGACGAGAATTCACCCCTCCACTTT. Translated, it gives CASSWDENSPLHF.

The CDR3: CASSARTGGPQPQHF. CDR3 bases: TGTGCCAGCAGCGCTCGGACAGGGGGCCCTCAGCCCCAGCATTTT. This chain links TRBV7-2 with TRBJ1-5, with 11 bases aligning to TRBD1. The junction had 6 bases not matched to a gene; V was cut back by 5 bases and J by 6 bases. The CDR3 extends over 15 amino acids. Germline V gene sequence: CDR1 SGHTA, CDR2 FQGNSA.

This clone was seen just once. The CDR3 DNA is TGTGCCACCAGCACCACGACTCGTGGCTACACCTTC. It specifies CATSTTTRGYTF. The chain recombines TRBV15 with TRBJ1-2; no definite D call. The CDR3 is 12 amino acids. CDR1 and CDR2 from the germline V gene are LNHNV and YYDKDF (reference sequence). Deletions cut 4 bases from V and 7 bases from J, with 10 bases between.

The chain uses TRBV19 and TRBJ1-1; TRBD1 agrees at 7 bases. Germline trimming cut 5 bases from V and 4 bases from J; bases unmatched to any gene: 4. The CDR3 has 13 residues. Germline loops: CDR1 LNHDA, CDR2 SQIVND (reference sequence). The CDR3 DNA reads TGTGCCAGTAGTGGGGGGACAGTCACTGAAGCTTTCTTT. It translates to CASSGGTVTEAFF.

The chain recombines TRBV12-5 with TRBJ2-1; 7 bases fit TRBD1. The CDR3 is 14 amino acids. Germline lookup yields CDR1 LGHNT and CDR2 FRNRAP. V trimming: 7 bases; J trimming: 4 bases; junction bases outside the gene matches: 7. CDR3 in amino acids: CASAQGQTYNEQFF. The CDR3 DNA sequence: TGTGCTAGTGCCCAGGGACAGACGTACAATGAGCAGTTCTTC.

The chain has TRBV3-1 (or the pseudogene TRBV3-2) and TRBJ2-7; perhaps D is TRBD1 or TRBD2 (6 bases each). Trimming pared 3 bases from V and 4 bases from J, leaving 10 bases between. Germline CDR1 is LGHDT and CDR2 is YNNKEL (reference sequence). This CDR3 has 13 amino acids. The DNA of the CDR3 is TGTGCCAGCAGCCACCAGGGGAGGTACGAGCAGTACTTC. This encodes CASSHQGRYEQYF.

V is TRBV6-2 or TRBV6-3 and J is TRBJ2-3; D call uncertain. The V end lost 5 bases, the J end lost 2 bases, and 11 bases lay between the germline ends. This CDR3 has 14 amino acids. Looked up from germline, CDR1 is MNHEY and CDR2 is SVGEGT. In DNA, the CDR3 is TGTGCCAGCAGTCCCAGACCAAACACAGATACGCAGTATTTT. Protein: CASSPRPNTDTQYF.

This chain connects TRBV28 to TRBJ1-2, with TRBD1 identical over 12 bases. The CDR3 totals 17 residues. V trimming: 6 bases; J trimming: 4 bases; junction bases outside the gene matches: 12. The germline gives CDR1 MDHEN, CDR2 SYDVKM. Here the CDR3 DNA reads TGTGCCAGCAGGCCTAGAAAGGGACAGGGGGCCCCCTATGGCTACACCTTC. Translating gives CASRPRKGQGAPYGYTF.

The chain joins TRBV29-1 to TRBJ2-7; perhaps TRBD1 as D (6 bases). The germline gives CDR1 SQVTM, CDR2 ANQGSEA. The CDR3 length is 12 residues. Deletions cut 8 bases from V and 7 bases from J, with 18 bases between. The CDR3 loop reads CSSTLGAGEQYF. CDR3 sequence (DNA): TGCAGCTCCACCTTGGGGGCTGGGGAGCAGTACTTC.

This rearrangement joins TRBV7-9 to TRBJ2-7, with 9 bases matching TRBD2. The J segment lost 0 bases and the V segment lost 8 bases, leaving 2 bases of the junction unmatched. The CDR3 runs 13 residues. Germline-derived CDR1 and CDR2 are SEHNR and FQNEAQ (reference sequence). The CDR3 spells CASERGDSYEQYF. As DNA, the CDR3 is TGTGCCAGCGAGCGGGGGGACTCCTACGAGCAGTACTTC.